This note documents a single T cell receptor beta chain sequence. This record belongs to a study of T-cell reconstitution after alpha-beta-depleted transplantation in children. Preparation of the TCRbeta library used unique molecular identifiers. One entry per CDR3 protein results from TCRdb running MiXCR on the PCR reads. This table has hundreds of thousands of distinct CDR3 sequences, roughly 15% appearing once. The CDR3 is made up of 14 amino acids. J was trimmed by 4 bases and V by 5 bases; bases with no gene match: 8. CDR1 is SEHNR, CDR2 FQNEAQ, per germline (reference sequence). The V call is TRBV7-9, the J call TRBJ2-7; TRBD1 aligns across 7 bases. This specimen was PBMCs from the stem cell graft donor, taken from the stem cell graft. The clonotype originates from a human donor who donated a stem cell graft to a child with acute myeloid leukemia. The CDR3 reads CASSPPGQQYEQYF. CDR3 DNA sequence: TGTGCCAGCAGCCCCCCGGGACAGCAGTACGAGCAGTACTTC.